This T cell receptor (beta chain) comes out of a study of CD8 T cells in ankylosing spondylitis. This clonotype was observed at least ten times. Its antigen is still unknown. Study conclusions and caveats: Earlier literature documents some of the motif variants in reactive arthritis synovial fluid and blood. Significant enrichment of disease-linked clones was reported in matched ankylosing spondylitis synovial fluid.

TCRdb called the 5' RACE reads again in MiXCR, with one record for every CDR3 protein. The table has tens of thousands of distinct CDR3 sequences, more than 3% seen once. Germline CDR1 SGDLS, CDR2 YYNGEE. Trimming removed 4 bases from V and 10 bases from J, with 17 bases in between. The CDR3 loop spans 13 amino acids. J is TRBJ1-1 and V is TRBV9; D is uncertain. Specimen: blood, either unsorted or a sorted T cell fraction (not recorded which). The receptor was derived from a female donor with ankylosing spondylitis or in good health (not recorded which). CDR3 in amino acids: CASSPDGEYRAFF. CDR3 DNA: TGTGCCAGCAGCCCTGACGGGGAATATAGAGCTTTCTTT.